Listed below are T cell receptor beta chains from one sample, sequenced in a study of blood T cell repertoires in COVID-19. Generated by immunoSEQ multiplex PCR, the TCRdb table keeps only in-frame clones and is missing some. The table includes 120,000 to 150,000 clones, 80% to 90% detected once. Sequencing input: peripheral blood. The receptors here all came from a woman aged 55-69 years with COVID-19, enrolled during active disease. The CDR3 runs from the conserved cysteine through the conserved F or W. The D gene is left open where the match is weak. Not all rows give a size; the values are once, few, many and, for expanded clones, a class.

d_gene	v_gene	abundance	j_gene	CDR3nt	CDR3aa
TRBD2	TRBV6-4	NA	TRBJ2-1	TGTGCCAGCAGTGTCATCCTAGCGGGGGGCAATGAGCAGTTCTTC	CASSVILAGGNEQFF
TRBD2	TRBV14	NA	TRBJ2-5	TGTGCCAGCAGCCAAGTGGGGGGACTAGCGGCCCAAGAGACCCAGTACTTC	CASSQVGGLAAQETQYF
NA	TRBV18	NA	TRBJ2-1	TGTGCCAGCTCTCAACTCACGACGGGCTACAATGAGCAGTTCTTC	CASSQLTTGYNEQFF
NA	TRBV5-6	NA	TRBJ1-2	TGTGCCAGCAGCTACCTGGCGGCTTATAACTATGGCTACACCTTC	CASSYLAAYNYGYTF
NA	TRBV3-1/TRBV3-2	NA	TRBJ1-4	TGTGCCAGCAGCCAAGCCCCCGACTATGAAAAACTGTTTTTT	CASSQAPDYEKLFF
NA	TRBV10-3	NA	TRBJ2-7	TGTGCCATCAGTGAGAACGGGGGACCCTGGCGCGAGCAGTACTTC	CAISENGGPWREQYF
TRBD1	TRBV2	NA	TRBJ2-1	TGTGCCAGCAGTGTAATGGGACAGGGGGGCAATGAGCAGTTCTTC	CASSVMGQGGNEQFF
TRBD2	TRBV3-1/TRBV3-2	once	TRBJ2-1	TGTGCCAGCAGCCAAGATTTAGGTAGCGGGAACAATGAGCAGTTCTTC	CASSQDLGSGNNEQFF
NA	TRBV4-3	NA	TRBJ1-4	TGCGCCAGCAGCCAAGACCTCAGAGGGAATGAAAAACTGTTTTTT	CASSQDLRGNEKLFF
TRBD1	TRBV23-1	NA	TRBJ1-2	TGCGCCAGCAGTCAATTTAGCCAATTGGGGACAGGGGGGGAGGCTAACTATGGCTACACCTTC	CASSQFSQLGTGGEANYGYTF
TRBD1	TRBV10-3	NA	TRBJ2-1	TGTGCCATCAGTGTGACAGGGGATGGTGAGCAGTTCTTC	CAISVTGDGEQFF
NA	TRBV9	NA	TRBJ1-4	TGTGCCAGCACCGTAGGGGGGGTAACTAATGAAAAACTGTTTTTT	CASTVGGVTNEKLFF
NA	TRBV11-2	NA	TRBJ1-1	TGTGCCAGCAGCTTATCAGGGGACATGAACACTGAAGCTTTCTTT	CASSLSGDMNTEAFF
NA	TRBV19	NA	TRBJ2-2	TGTGCCACCCGCGACAGGCGGGGGACCGGGGAGCTGTTTTTT	CATRDRRGTGELFF
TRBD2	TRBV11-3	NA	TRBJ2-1	TGTGCCAGCAGCCAACGACTAGCGGGGGCCTCGGGGAGCAATGAGCAGTTCTTC	CASSQRLAGASGSNEQFF
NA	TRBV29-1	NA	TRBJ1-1	TGCAGCGTTGGCGTCGGGGCTGAAGCTTTCTTT	CSVGVGAEAFF
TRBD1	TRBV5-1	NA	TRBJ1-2	TGCGCCAGCAGCCGGGACAGTCTGGATGGCTACACCTTC	CASSRDSLDGYTF
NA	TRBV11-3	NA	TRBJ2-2	TGTGCCAGCAGCTTAGCTGGCGGGGTGAACACCGGGGAGCTGTTTTTT	CASSLAGGVNTGELFF
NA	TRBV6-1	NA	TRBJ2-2	TGTGCCAGCAGTGAAGGAGGAGCTGAGGCCGGGGAGCTGTTTTTT	CASSEGGAEAGELFF
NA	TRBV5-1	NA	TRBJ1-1	TGCGCCAGCAGCTTGGATCAGGGGAACTACATGAACACTGAAGCTTTCTTT	CASSLDQGNYMNTEAFF
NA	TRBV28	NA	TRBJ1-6	TGTGCCAGCACCTCCGATTTGGGGGCGAATTCACCCCTCCACTTT	CASTSDLGANSPLHF
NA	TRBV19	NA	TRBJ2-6	TGTGCCAGTAGTATAGATTGGGGGGCTGGGGCCAACGTCCTGACTTTC	CASSIDWGAGANVLTF
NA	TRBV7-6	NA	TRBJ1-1	TGTGCCAGCGGCGGGGGGGCCACTGAAGCTTTCTTT	CASGGGATEAFF
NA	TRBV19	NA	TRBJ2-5	TGTGCCAGTAGTAATCGCCCTGGGCACCAAGAGACCCAGTACTTC	CASSNRPGHQETQYF
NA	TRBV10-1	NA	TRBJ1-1	TGCGCCAGCAGTGAGCAGGGTTCCACTGAAGCTTTCTTT	CASSEQGSTEAFF
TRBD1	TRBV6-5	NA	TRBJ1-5	TGTGCCAGCACATTCAGGACAGGCCTCAATCAGCCCCAGCATTTT	CASTFRTGLNQPQHF
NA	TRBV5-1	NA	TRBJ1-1	TGCGCCAGCAGCTTGGACGGAGAATCCGTCACTGAAGCTTTCTTT	CASSLDGESVTEAFF
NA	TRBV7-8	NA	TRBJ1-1	TGTGCCAGCAGCCGCCGATCCATCGGAGGAATGAACACTGAAGCTTTCTTT	CASSRRSIGGMNTEAFF
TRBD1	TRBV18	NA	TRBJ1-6	TGTGCCAGCTCACCCGAGGACAGGAGGAATTCACCCCTCCACTTT	CASSPEDRRNSPLHF
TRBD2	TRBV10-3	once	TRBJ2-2	TGTGCCATCGGGGTTGGCGGGGGGCACGTTGGGGAGCTGTTTTTT	CAIGVGGGHVGELFF
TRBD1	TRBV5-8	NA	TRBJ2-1	TGTGCCAGCAGCACGGGACAGGGGAGCTCCTACAATGAGCAGTTCTTC	CASSTGQGSSYNEQFF
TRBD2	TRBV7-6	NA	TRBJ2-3	TGTGCCAGCAGCTTAGGACTAGCGGGGGACACAGATACGCAGTATTTT	CASSLGLAGDTDTQYF
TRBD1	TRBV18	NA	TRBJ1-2	TGTGCCAGCTCACCTAGGGGACAGGGGGCGCGTGGCTACACCTTC	CASSPRGQGARGYTF
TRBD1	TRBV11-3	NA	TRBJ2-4	TGTGCCAGCAGCTTAGGTTGGGACAGGCTACAGTACTTC	CASSLGWDRLQYF
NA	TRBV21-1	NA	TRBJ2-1	TGTGCCAGCAGCCAGGAGGGGTACAATGAGCAGTTCTTC	CASSQEGYNEQFF
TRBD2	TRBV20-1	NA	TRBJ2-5	TGCAGTGCTAGTTCGGCTAGCGGCCAAGAGACCCAGTACTTC	CSASSASGQETQYF
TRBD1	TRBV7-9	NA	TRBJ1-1	TGTGCCAGTCCACGGGACAGGGAGGACGGGAACACTGAAGCTTTCTTT	CASPRDREDGNTEAFF
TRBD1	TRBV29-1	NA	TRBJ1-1	TGCAGCGTTGTTGTGGGACAGGGTAGCGCTGAAGCTTTCTTT	CSVVVGQGSAEAFF
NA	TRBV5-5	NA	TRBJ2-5	TGTGCCAGCAGCTTGTCGGAGACCCAGTACTTC	CASSLSETQYF
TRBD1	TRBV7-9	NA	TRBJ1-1	TGTGCCAGCAGCGCACGGACAGGGACGAACACTGAAGCTTTCTTT	CASSARTGTNTEAFF
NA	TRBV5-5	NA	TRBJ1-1	TGTGCCAGCAGCTTGCAGGGGAACACTGAAGCTTTCTTT	CASSLQGNTEAFF
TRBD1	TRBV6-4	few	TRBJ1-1	TGTGCCAGCAGCACAGGGGTTGACACTGAAGCTTTCTTT	CASSTGVDTEAFF
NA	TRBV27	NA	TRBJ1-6	TGTGCCAGCAGTTCCGCGGGTGTGATGGGAAATTCACCCCTCCACTTT	CASSSAGVMGNSPLHF
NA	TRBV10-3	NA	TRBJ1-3	TGTGCCACCCTCATTGAAGTAGCTGGAAACACCATATATTTT	CATLIEVAGNTIYF
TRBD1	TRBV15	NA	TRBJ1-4	TGTGCCACCAGCAGGGTACAGGGGGGAAATGAAAAACTGTTTTTT	CATSRVQGGNEKLFF
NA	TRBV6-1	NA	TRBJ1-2	TGTGCCAGCAGTGAACTAGGTAATGGCTACACCTTC	CASSELGNGYTF
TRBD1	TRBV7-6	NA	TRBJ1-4	TGTGCCAGCAGCTTCTTCTTCCCCGTGCGGACAGGGTCTGAAAAACTGTTTTTT	CASSFFFPVRTGSEKLFF
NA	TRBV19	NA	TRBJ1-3	TGTGCCACAATTCTACAGGACTCTGGAAACACCATATATTTT	CATILQDSGNTIYF
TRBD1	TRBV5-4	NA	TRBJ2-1	TGTGCCAGCAGCTCCGGGACAGGGGGGCCCTACAATGAGCAGTTCTTC	CASSSGTGGPYNEQFF
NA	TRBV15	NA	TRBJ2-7	TGTGCCACCAGCATCGATAAAACTGGTTTCTACGAGCAGTACTTC	CATSIDKTGFYEQYF
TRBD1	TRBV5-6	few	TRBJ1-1	TGTGCCAGCAGCCTCTTGGCAGGGGGCTCTCGAGCTTTCTTT	CASSLLAGGSRAFF
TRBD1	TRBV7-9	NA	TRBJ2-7	TGTGCCAGCAGCTTCGGGACAGGGGGCGGGCAGCAGTACTTC	CASSFGTGGGQQYF
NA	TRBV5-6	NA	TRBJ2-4	TGTGCCAGCAGCTTGGTCGGAGGACCGAAAAACATTCAGTACTTC	CASSLVGGPKNIQYF
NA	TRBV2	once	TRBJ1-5	TGTGCCAGCACCGGCGGAATAAGCAATCAGCCCCAGCATTTT	CASTGGISNQPQHF
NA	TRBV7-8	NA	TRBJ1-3	TGTGCCAGCAGCTTAGACGGGTGGAGGGCCTCTGGAAACACCATATATTTT	CASSLDGWRASGNTIYF